The T cell receptor (beta chain) described here comes from a study of naive and memory T cell subsets. Per germline, CDR1 LGHDT and CDR2 YNNKEL (reference sequence). This CDR3 has 14 amino acids. V was pared by 1 base and J by 15 bases, with 19 bases between. An equimolar mix of two oligonucleotides served as the beta constant-region primer for TRBC1 and TRBC2. Ligated cDNA was amplified by four rounds of PCR with nested alpha and beta constant-region primers and SP2. One entry per CDR3 protein results from TCRdb running MiXCR on the UMI-ligation and nested PCR reads. Counted here are tens of thousands of distinct CDR3 sequences, roughly 14% occurring once; the ten biggest clones make up 22%. Sorting gates: effector memory CD45RA-CD27-, EMRA CD45RA+CD27-.

The receptor's source is a human donor in good health. Sequencing was performed on effector memory CD4+ T cells from blood. As for subset: effector memory, CD45RA- CD27-. This chain joins TRBV3-1 and TRBJ2-1; D unresolved. The CDR3 DNA is TGTGCCAGCAGCCAAGGACGACCAGGTGGGCAACCGTTCTTC. Protein sequence: CASSQGRPGGQPFF.